This is a list of T cell receptor beta chains from one sample in a study of tissue T cells after allogeneic stem cell transplantation. Clones were sequenced by immunoSEQ multiplex PCR, and TCRdb holds only the in-frame ones, with some missing. The sample has roughly 25,000 clones, around four fifths seen once. The input for sequencing was tissue from the ileum, taken at autopsy. The receptor set was obtained from a female donor of 60 years or more with lung cancer. Each CDR3 is given with its conserved first and last residue.

TRBV11-3	CASSLGGDSYNEQFF
TRBV27	CASSSPDRLGLENQPQHF
TRBV7-3	CASSLGRTGELFF
TRBV25-1	CASSEGDSREKLFF
TRBV19	CASSIDRRVSEKLFF
TRBV14	CASSHVRGGNREAYGYTF
TRBV19	CASSIRAGGWETQYF
TRBV29-1	CSVETQPGWDWAFF
TRBV4-1	CASSQAGTEYNEQFF
TRBV3-1/TRBV3-2	CASSLRGQGYGYTF
TRBV2	CASSRQGGGASYNSPLHF
TRBV28	CASWLPELGEQYF
TRBV7-2	CASRTSGSVGELFF
TRBV12-3/TRBV12-4	CASSRSHSYEQYF
TRBV5-1	CASSLGSTGAGELFF
TRBV4-2	CASSQDDRVAYPQHF
TRBV5-1	CASSVGTSGNVDTQYF
TRBV7-3	CASRSQGSGANVLTF
TRBV2	CASSERETYNEQFF
TRBV7-8	CASSLERRRYQETQYF
TRBV30	CAWAGGYNEQFF
TRBV3-1/TRBV3-2	CASSQARRGNYGYTF
TRBV5-1	CASSFGDRGRDTEAFF
TRBV18	CASSPNTKLPGQGIYEQYF
TRBV5-1	CASSPTRHFLYGYTF
TRBV4-2	CASSQGESGYTF
TRBV3-1/TRBV3-2	CASTPELAGERNEQFF
TRBV11-2	CASSTRDRGYNEQFF
TRBV19	CASSIEVSGSSPLHF
TRBV30	CAWSVGGRVQAFF
TRBV7-2	CASSLGSGGLLNEQYF
TRBV14	CASSQDQRGKEFF
TRBV10-3	CAISEGRGTAKNIQYF
TRBV6-1	CASSFSKESHEQYF
TRBV5-6	CASSSRTGVEEQYF
TRBV29-1	CSVSDTQYF
TRBV5-1	CASSLPGGDYNEQFF
TRBV5-1	CASSSTGANYGYTF
TRBV6-6	CASSPQGQPQHF
TRBV12-3/TRBV12-4	CASSWGLADTQYF
TRBV5-4	CASSESVPPYEQYF
TRBV6-5	CASGPNSGNTIYF
TRBV9	CASSVGLGGGYTF
TRBV24-1	CATSDLQTTHRGKPTRPQHF
TRBV3-1/TRBV3-2	CASSQGYSQSQYF
TRBV9	CASSATRGFENEQFF
TRBV11-2	CASSLASLTDTQYF
TRBV5-1	CASSSRDRGGITSTDTQYF
TRBV7-2	CASSPQGVRYNSPLHF
TRBV30	CAWNSERLTEAFF
TRBV6-1	CASSEITGSALF
TRBV7-3	CASSRQGGHNEQFF
TRBV5-6	CASSWWQGGYEQYF
TRBV5-4	CASSVGTDQETQYF